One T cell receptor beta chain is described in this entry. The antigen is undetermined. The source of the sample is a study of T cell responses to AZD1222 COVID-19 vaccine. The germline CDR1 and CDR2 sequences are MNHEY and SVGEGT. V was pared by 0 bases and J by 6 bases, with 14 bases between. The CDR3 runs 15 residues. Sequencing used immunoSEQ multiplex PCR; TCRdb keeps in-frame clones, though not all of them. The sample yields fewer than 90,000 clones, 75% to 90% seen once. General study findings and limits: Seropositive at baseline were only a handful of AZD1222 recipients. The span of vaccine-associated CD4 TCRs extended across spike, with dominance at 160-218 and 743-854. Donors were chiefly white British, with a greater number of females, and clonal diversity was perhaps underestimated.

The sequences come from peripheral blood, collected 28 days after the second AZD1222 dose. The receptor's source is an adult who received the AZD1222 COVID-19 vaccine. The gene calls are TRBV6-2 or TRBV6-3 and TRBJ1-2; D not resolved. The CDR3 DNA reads TGTGCCAGCAGTTACTCGGGCGGCGCTCGTGATGGCTACACCTTC. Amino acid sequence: CASSYSGGARDGYTF.